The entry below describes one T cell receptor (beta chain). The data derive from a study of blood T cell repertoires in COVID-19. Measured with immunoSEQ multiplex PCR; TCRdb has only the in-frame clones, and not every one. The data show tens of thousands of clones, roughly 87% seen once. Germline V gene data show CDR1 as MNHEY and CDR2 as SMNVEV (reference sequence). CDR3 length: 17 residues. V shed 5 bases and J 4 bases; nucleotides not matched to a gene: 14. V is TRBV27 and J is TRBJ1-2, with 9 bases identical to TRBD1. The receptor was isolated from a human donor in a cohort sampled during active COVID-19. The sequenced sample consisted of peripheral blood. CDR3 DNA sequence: TGTGCCAGCAGTCCCGGGACAGGGAGGGAGGGTGGCTATGGCTACACCTTC. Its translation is CASSPGTGREGGYGYTF.